This T cell receptor beta chain was identified during a study of molecular identifiers for immune sequencing clone quantification. The CDR3 totals 13 residues. Germline CDR1 MDHEN, CDR2 SYDVKM. TCRdb reprocessed the PCR reads via MiXCR and lists one record per CDR3 protein. The repertoire consists of 460,000 or so distinct CDR3 sequences, with roughly a fifth occurring once and the leading ten covering 0.65% to 0.95%. Note on this clonotype: One end of the junction fails to match germline, which may point to a read error.

The receptor was isolated from a human donor in good health. Some libraries in this study had Jurkat cell RNA spiked in. The rearrangement joins TRBV28 to TRBJ2-7; D remains unclear. The specimen was naive CD8+ T cells from blood, with Jurkat cell RNA spiked in. Subset meaning: FACS-sorted CD8+CD4-CCR7+CD45RA+ naive T cells. In DNA form, the CDR3 reads TGTGCCGGCAGTTTGGTCGGAGCCTACGAGCAGTACTTC. Translating gives CAGSLVGAYEQYF.